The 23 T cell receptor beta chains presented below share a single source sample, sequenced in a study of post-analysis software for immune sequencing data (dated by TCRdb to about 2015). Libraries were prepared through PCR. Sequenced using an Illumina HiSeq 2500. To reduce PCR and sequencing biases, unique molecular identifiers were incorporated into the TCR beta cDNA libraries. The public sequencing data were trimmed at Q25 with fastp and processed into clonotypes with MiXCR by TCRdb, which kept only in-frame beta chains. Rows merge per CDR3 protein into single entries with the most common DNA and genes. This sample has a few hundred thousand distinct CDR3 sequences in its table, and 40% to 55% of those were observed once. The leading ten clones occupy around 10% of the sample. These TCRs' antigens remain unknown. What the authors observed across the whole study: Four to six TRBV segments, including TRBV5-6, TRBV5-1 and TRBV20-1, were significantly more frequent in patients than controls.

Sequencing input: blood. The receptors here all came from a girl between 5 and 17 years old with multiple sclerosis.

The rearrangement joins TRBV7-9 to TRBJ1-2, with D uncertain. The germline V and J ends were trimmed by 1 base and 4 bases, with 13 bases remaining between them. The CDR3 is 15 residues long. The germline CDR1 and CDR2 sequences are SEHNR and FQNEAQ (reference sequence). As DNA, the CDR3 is TGTGCCAGCAGCTTAGACGGGATCGAGGGCTATGGCTACACCTTC. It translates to CASSLDGIEGYGYTF.

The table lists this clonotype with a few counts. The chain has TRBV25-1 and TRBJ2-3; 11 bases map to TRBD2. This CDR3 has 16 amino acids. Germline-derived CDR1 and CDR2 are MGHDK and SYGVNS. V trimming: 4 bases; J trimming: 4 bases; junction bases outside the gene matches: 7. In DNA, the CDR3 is TGTGCCAGCAGTGGCAGACTAGCGGGACGCGCAGATACGCAGTATTTT. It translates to CASSGRLAGRADTQYF.

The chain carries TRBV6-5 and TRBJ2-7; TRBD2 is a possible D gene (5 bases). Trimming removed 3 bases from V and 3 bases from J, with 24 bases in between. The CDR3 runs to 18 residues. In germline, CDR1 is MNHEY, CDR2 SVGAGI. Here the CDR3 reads CASSYSSAGPTSSYEQYF. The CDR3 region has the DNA TGTGCCAGCAGTTATTCGTCCGCGGGCCCTACATCTAGCTACGAGCAGTACTTC.

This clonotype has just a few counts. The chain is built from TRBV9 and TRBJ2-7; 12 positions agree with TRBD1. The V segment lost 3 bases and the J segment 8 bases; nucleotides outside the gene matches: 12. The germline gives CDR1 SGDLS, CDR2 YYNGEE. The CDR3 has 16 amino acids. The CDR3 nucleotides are TGTGCCAGCAGCGAAAAACCCGGGACAGGGGGCGCACAGCAGTACTTC. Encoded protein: CASSEKPGTGGAQQYF.

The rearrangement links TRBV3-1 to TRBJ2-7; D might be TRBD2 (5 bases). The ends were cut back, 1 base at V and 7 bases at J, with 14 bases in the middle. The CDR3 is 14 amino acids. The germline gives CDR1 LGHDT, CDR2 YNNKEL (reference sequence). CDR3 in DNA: TGTGCCAGCAGCCAAGCACGAGGGATGGGTGAGCAGTACTTC. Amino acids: CASSQARGMGEQYF.

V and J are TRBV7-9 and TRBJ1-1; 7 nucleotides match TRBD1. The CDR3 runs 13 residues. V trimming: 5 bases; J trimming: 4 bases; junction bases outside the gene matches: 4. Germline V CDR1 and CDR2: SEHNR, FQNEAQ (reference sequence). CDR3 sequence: CASSQGTATEAFF. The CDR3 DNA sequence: TGTGCCAGCAGCCAGGGGACAGCCACTGAAGCTTTCTTT. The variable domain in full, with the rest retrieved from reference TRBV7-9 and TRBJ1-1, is DTGVSQNPRHKITKRGQNVTFRCDPISEHNRLYWYRQTLGQGPEFLTYFQNEAQLEKSRLLSDRFSAERPKGSFSTLEIQRTEQGDSAMYLCASSQGTATEAFFGQGTRLTVV.

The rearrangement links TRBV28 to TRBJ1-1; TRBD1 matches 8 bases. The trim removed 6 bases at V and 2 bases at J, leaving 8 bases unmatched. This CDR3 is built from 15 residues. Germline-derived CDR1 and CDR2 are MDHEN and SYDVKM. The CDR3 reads CASRGGAGGNTEAFF. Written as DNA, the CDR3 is TGTGCCAGCAGGGGGGGTGCAGGGGGCAACACTGAAGCTTTCTTT.

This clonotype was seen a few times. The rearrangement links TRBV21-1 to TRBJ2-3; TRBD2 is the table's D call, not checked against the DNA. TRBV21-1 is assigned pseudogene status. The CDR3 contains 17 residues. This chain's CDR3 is CASSKRGPSVITDTQYF. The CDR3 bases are TGTGCCAGCAGCAAAAGGGGACCTAGCGTCATCACAGATACGCAGTATTTT.

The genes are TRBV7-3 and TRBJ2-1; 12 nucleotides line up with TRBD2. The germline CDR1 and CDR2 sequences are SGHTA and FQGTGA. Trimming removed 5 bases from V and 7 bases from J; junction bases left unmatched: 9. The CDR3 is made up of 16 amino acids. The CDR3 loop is CASSPPLAGGINEQFF. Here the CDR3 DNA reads TGTGCCAGCAGCCCCCCGCTAGCGGGAGGGATTAATGAGCAGTTCTTC.

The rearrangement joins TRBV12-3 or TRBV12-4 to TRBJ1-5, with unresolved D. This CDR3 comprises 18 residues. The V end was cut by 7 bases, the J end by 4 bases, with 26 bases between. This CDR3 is CASKLSIPGLRRNQPQHF. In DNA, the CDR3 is TGTGCCAGCAAATTAAGTATTCCGGGCCTCCGTCGAAATCAGCCCCAGCATTTT.

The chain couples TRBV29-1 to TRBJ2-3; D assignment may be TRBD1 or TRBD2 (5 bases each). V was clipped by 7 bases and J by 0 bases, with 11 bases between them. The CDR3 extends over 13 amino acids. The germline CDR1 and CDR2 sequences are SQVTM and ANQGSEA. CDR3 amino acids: CSGGRDSTDTQYF. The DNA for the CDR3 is TGCAGCGGGGGACGGGATAGCACAGATACGCAGTATTTT.

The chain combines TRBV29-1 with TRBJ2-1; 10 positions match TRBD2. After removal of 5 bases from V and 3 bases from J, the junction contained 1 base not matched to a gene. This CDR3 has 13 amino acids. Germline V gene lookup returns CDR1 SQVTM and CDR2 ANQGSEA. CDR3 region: CSVWTSGYNEQFF. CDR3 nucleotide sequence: TGCAGCGTTTGGACTAGCGGCTACAATGAGCAGTTCTTC.

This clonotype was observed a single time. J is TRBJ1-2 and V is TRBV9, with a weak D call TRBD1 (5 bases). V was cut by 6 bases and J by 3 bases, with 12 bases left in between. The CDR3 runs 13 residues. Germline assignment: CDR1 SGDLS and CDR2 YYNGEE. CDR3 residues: CASNVQGDYGYTF. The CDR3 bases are TGTGCCAGCAACGTCCAGGGTGACTATGGCTACACCTTC.

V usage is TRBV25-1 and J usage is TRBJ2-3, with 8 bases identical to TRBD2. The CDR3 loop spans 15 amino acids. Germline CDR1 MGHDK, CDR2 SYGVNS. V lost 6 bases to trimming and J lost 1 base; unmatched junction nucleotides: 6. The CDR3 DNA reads TGTGCCAGCAGCCCAGCGGGAGAAGGCACAGATACGCAGTATTTT. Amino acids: CASSPAGEGTDTQYF. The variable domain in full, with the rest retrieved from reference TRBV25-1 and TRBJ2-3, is EADIYQTPRYLVIGTGKKITLECSQTMGHDKMYWYQQDPGMELHLIHYSYGVNSTEKGDLSSESTVSRIRTEHFPLTLESARPSHTSQYLCASSPAGEGTDTQYFGPGTRLTVL.

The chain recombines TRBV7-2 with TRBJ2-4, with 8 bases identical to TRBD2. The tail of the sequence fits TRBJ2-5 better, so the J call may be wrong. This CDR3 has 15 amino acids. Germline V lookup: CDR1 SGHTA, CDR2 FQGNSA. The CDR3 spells CASSPRGTSGETQYF. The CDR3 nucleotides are TGTGCCAGCAGCCCCCGGGGTACTAGCGGAGAGACCCAGTACTTC.

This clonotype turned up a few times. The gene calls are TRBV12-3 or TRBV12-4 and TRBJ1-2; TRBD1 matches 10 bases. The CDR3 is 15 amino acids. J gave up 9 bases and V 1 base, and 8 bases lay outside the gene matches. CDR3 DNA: TGTGCCAGCAGTTTAGGAGCGGGACAGGGGAGAAGCTACACCTTC. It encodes CASSLGAGQGRSYTF.

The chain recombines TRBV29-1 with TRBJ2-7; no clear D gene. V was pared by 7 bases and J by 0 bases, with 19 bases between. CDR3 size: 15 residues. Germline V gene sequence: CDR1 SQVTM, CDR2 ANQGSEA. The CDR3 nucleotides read TGCAGCGCTGGGCGGTACAGCGACCCCTCCTACGAGCAGTACTTC. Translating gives CSAGRYSDPSYEQYF.

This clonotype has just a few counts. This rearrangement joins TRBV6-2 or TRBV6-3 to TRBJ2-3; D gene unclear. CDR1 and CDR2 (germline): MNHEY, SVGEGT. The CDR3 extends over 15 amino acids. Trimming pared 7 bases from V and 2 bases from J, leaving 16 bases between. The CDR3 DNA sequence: TGTGCCAGCACCCGCATAGACCGACCCACAGATACGCAGTATTTT. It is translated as CASTRIDRPTDTQYF.

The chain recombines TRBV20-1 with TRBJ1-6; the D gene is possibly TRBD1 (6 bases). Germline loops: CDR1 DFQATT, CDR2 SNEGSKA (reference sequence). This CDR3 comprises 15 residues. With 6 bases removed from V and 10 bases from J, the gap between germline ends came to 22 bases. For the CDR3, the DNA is TGCAGTGCGGAGCCCCCACAGGGTGAGGGATCACCCCTCCACTTT. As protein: CSAEPPQGEGSPLHF.

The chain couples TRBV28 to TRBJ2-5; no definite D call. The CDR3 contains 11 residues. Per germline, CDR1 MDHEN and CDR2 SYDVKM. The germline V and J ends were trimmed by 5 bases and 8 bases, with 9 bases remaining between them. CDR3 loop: CASSLAQTQYF. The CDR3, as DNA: TGTGCCAGCAGTCTCGCCCAAACCCAGTACTTC.

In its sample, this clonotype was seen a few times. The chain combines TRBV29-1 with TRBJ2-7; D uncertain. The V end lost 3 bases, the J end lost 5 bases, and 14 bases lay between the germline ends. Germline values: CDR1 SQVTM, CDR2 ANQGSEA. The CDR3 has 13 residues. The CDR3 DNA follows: TGCAGCGTTGACGGCTGGGGTTCCGACGAGCAGTACTTC. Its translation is CSVDGWGSDEQYF.

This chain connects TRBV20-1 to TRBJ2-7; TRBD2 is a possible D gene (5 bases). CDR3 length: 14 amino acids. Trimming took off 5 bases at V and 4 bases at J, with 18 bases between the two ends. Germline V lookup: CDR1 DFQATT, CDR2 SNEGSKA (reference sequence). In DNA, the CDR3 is TGCAGTGCTTCCGAAAGCGGTTTACTATACGAGCAGTACTTC. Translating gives CSASESGLLYEQYF.

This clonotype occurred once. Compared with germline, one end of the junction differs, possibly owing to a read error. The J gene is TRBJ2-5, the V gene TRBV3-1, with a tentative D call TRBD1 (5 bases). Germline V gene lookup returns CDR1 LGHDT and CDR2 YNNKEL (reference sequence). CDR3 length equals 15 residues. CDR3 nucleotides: TGTGCCAACAGCCAAGGCTGGCAGGGTCAAGAGACCCAGTACTTC. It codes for CANSQGWQGQETQYF.